This is a list of T cell receptor beta chains from one sample in a study of shared clonotypes between healthy human individuals. Method: immunoSEQ multiplex PCR; TCRdb's copy keeps in-frame clones and lacks some. The sample includes roughly 1,500,000 clones, 95% to 99% of them seen just once. Sequencing was done on a sample of naive CD4+ T cells sorted from blood. All receptors derive from a man in his thirties or forties in good health. CDR3s include the opening cysteine and the closing phenylalanine or tryptophan. A D gene is named only where the DNA matches it firmly. Not all rows give a size; the values are once, few, many and, for expanded clones, a class.

NA | TRBJ2-7 | TRBV19 | few | CASSITGSYEQYF | TGTGCCAGTAGTATTACAGGGAGCTACGAGCAGTACTTC
NA | TRBJ2-7 | TRBV28 | NA | CASSHRLGLSSYEQYF | TGTGCCAGCAGCCACCGACTAGGGCTGAGCTCCTACGAGCAGTACTTC
NA | TRBJ2-7 | TRBV30 | NA | CAWSLGVEQYF | TGTGCCTGGAGTCTGGGGGTCGAGCAGTACTTC
TRBD2 | TRBJ2-1 | TRBV5-1 | NA | CASSLAGAGQYNEQFF | TGCGCCAGCAGCTTGGCGGGAGCGGGGCAATACAATGAGCAGTTCTTC
NA | TRBJ2-1 | TRBV4-1 | NA | CASSRPGIPSYNEQFF | TGCGCCAGCAGCCGCCCCGGAATACCCTCCTACAATGAGCAGTTCTTC
TRBD1 | TRBJ1-1 | TRBV7-9 | NA | CASTGAGTGAGNTEAFF | TGTGCCAGCACCGGAGCCGGAACAGGGGCGGGGAACACTGAAGCTTTCTTT
TRBD1 | TRBJ2-2 | TRBV28 | once | CASRRTGGANTGELFF | TGTGCCAGCAGGCGGACAGGGGGCGCGAACACCGGGGAGCTGTTTTTT
NA | TRBJ2-3 | TRBV4-3 | NA | CASSQATGSTDTQYF | TGCGCCAGCAGCCAAGCAACGGGTAGCACAGATACGCAGTATTTT
NA | TRBJ1-5 | TRBV28 | NA | CASSFRGRDQPQHF | TGTGCCAGCAGTTTCAGGGGTAGGGACCAGCCCCAGCATTTT
NA | TRBJ2-7 | TRBV28 | once | CASTLRGDSYEQYF | TGTGCCAGCACCCTAAGGGGAGACAGCTACGAGCAGTACTTC
TRBD2 | TRBJ2-3 | TRBV18 | NA | CASSPLAGDTDTQYF | TGTGCCAGCTCCCCACTAGCGGGAGACACAGATACGCAGTATTTT
NA | TRBJ2-1 | TRBV13 | NA | CASTLGGGPSNEQFF | TGTGCCAGCACCCTCGGAGGAGGGCCCAGCAATGAGCAGTTCTTC
TRBD2 | TRBJ2-3 | TRBV28 | once | CASSLWTSGRVTDTQYF | TGTGCCAGCAGTTTATGGACTAGCGGGAGGGTCACAGATACGCAGTATTTT
NA | TRBJ2-2 | TRBV7-9 | NA | CASSLFRPGPSGLPGKLFF | TGTGCCAGCAGCTTATTCAGGCCAGGGCCTAGTGGGCTGCCGGGGAAGCTGTTTTTT
NA | TRBJ2-7 | TRBV20-1 | NA | CSARGVFEQYF | TGCAGTGCTAGAGGGGTTTTCGAGCAGTACTTC
NA | TRBJ1-5 | TRBV7-9 | NA | CASSLARAGDQPQHF | TGTGCCAGCAGCTTAGCGCGAGCAGGGGATCAGCCCCAGCATTTT
TRBD1 | TRBJ2-7 | TRBV7-2 | NA | CASSLVGTGNYEQYF | TGTGCCAGCAGCTTAGTCGGGACAGGGAACTACGAGCAGTACTTC
NA | TRBJ1-1 | TRBV5-5 | NA | CASSFQTTDTEAFF | TGTGCCAGCAGCTTCCAGACTACGGACACTGAAGCTTTCTTT
NA | TRBJ2-5 | TRBV4-2 | NA | CASSQEDSREETQYF | TGTGCCAGCAGCCAAGAAGACTCGCGAGAAGAGACCCAGTACTTC
NA | TRBJ2-3 | TRBV14 | once | CASSAVRGSTDTQYF | TGTGCCAGCAGCGCCGTTAGGGGGAGCACAGATACGCAGTATTTT
TRBD2 | TRBJ2-3 | TRBV27 | NA | CASSKTLLAGDLTDTQYF | TGTGCCAGCAGTAAAACTCTATTAGCGGGAGATCTGACAGATACGCAGTATTTT
NA | TRBJ2-3 | TRBV10-3 | NA | CAISEGVGGTDTQYF | TGTGCCATCAGTGAGGGGGTTGGGGGCACAGATACGCAGTATTTT
TRBD1 | TRBJ2-5 | TRBV9 | NA | CASSPIGGGWETQYF | TGTGCCAGCAGCCCAATAGGGGGCGGGTGGGAGACCCAGTACTTC
TRBD1 | TRBJ2-2 | TRBV29-1 | NA | CSVGTGNTGELFF | TGCAGCGTAGGGACAGGCAACACCGGGGAGCTGTTTTTT
TRBD2 | TRBJ2-7 | TRBV6-1 | NA | CASSGGGGSYEQYF | TGTGCCAGCAGTGGGGGCGGGGGCTCCTACGAGCAGTACTTC
NA | TRBJ2-7 | TRBV5-4 | NA | CASSEPQGVREQYF | TGTGCCAGCAGCGAACCCCAAGGGGTCCGCGAGCAGTACTTC
NA | TRBJ1-1 | TRBV5-1 | NA | CASSQMAENTEAFF | TGCGCCAGCAGCCAAATGGCCGAGAACACTGAAGCTTTCTTT
TRBD1 | TRBJ1-1 | TRBV9 | NA | CASSVDGTGGVSEAFF | TGTGCCAGCAGCGTAGATGGGACAGGGGGTGTCTCTGAAGCTTTCTTT
NA | TRBJ1-5 | TRBV7-2 | NA | CASSPRRDQPQHF | TGTGCCAGCAGCCCCCGCAGAGATCAGCCCCAGCATTTT
TRBD1 | TRBJ2-3 | TRBV7-2 | NA | CASSFTGGADTQYF | TGTGCCAGCAGCTTTACAGGGGGCGCAGATACGCAGTATTTT
NA | TRBJ2-1 | TRBV7-9 | NA | CAGRGDAYNEQFF | TGTGCCGGACGAGGTGACGCCTACAATGAGCAGTTCTTC
NA | TRBJ2-7 | TRBV5-8 | NA | CASSLGQSYEQYF | TGTGCCAGCAGCTTGGGACAGAGCTACGAGCAGTACTTC